These T cell receptor beta chains were read from a single sample in a study of CD8 T cells in Susac syndrome. From the immunoSEQ multiplex PCR reads, TCRdb called clonotypes with MiXCR, one entry per CDR3 protein. Of 70,000 or so distinct CDR3 sequences in the sample, about 94% were seen once. The sequenced sample was CD8+ T cells from PBMCs. Source of these receptors: a human donor with multiple sclerosis. The CDR3 runs from the conserved cysteine through the conserved F or W. The D gene is left open where the match is weak. Rows give clone size only sometimes, using once, few, many, or a class for an expanded clone.

d_call clone_size j_call v_call cdr3_nt cdr3_aa
- - TRBJ1-5 TRBV27 TGTGCCAGCAGTTTATCAGGACTCCAGCCCCAGCATTTT CASSLSGLQPQHF
TRBD2 - TRBJ2-1 TRBV12-3/TRBV12-4 TGTGCCAGCTTTCATCTAGCGGGAGAGACAAATGAGCAGTTCTTC CASFHLAGETNEQFF
- - TRBJ2-7 TRBV20-1 TGCAGTGCTAGAGATCCCCCCGCTAGTGAGTACTACGAGCAGTACTTC CSARDPPASEYYEQYF
- once TRBJ2-3 TRBV6-4 TGTGCCAGCAGTGGGGGCAGCACAGATACGCAGTATTTT CASSGGSTDTQYF
- - TRBJ2-1 TRBV4-1 TGCGCCAGCAGCCAAGTGCCCGGGGATGAGCAGTTCTTC CASSQVPGDEQFF
TRBD1 - TRBJ2-5 TRBV5-6 TGTGCCAGCAGCTTGTGGATGACAGGGGATATTGCGGAGACCCAGTACTTC CASSLWMTGDIAETQYF
- - TRBJ2-7 TRBV23-1 TGCGCCAGCAGTCAAGTTTTAGCGACTTCCTACGAGCAGTACTTC CASSQVLATSYEQYF
- - TRBJ2-3 TRBV5-1 TGCGCCAGCAGCTTGGAGCAGGGTGGGGATACGCAGTATTTT CASSLEQGGDTQYF
TRBD1 - TRBJ1-5 TRBV4-2 TGTGCCAGCACATTCGACAGGGTTGGCAATCAGCCCCAGCATTTT CASTFDRVGNQPQHF
TRBD2 - TRBJ2-7 TRBV20-1 TGCAGTGCTAGAGCGGGGGGGATCGCCCACGAGCAGTACTTC CSARAGGIAHEQYF
- - TRBJ2-1 TRBV9 TGTGCCAGCAGCGTAGTGGCCGGGACGGGTGATGAGCAGTTCTTC CASSVVAGTGDEQFF
- - TRBJ1-1 TRBV29-1 TGCAGCGTTGAAGATACGCGGAACACTGAAGCTTTCTTT CSVEDTRNTEAFF
- - TRBJ2-7 TRBV20-1 TGCAGTGCTAGAGAAAAGGAGGAGAGACCCTACGAGCAGTACTTC CSAREKEERPYEQYF
- - TRBJ2-1 TRBV20-1 TGCAGTGCTAGTGGGGTTCCCTACAATGAGCAGTTCTTC CSASGVPYNEQFF
TRBD1 - TRBJ2-2 TRBV9 TGTGCCAGCAGCGTCCCCCTGGGACAGGCTTTCACCGGGGAGCTGTTTTTT CASSVPLGQAFTGELFF
- - TRBJ1-1 TRBV20-1 TGCAGTGCTACATCGCTCGACAAGAACACTGAAGCTTTCTTT CSATSLDKNTEAFF
- - TRBJ2-1 TRBV24-1 TGTGCCACCAGTGATAGGTACAGGGTTGAGGATGAGCAGTTCTTC CATSDRYRVEDEQFF
- - TRBJ1-3 TRBV29-1 TGCAGCGTTGAATATCGGGGTCTCGGAAACACCATATATTTT CSVEYRGLGNTIYF
- - TRBJ1-2 TRBV5-4 TGTGCCAGCAGCTTGACAGGATCGAGAGATGGCTACACCTTC CASSLTGSRDGYTF
TRBD2 - TRBJ2-3 TRBV9 TGTGCCAGCAGCCCGGGGGGGTACATCACAGATACGCAGTATTTT CASSPGGYITDTQYF
TRBD2 once TRBJ2-1 TRBV9 TGTGCCAGCAGCGTAGTAGGAGCGGGAGGTGAGCAGTTCTTC CASSVVGAGGEQFF
- once TRBJ2-1 TRBV12-3/TRBV12-4 TGTGCCAGCAGTTTTGTCGACGGGAGTGAGCAGTTCTTC CASSFVDGSEQFF
- once TRBJ2-3 TRBV29-1 TGCAGCGTTGCCCGGGGGCAGGGAGATACGCAGTATTTT CSVARGQGDTQYF
TRBD2 - TRBJ2-5 TRBV9 TGTGCCAGCAGCGTTGGCGGGAGTTATGTAGAGACCCAGTACTTC CASSVGGSYVETQYF
TRBD1 - TRBJ2-1 TRBV30 TGTGCCTGGAGGGGGACAGCTTACGGTGAGCAGTTCTTC CAWRGTAYGEQFF
- - TRBJ2-1 TRBV4-1 TGCGCCAGCAGCCCACCTTCGGACAATGAGCAGTTCTTC CASSPPSDNEQFF
- - TRBJ1-2 TRBV5-1 TGCGCCAGCAGCCCCGACAGTTCCTCTTGGTATGGCTACACCTTC CASSPDSSSWYGYTF
TRBD2 once TRBJ2-1 TRBV19 TGTGCCAGTAGTATAACTAGCGGGGGAGACAATGAGCAGTTCTTC CASSITSGGDNEQFF